This T cell receptor (beta chain) came from a study of shared clonotypes between healthy human individuals. General study points: Naive CD4 clonotypes were shared across a handful of donors at approximately 5.3%. Non-shared clonotypes were found to have lower generation probabilities than the clonotypes that were shared by all four of the sorted-subset donors.

The CDR3 sequence is 15 residues long. Deletions cut 6 bases from V and 0 bases from J, with 12 bases between. Germline V gene sequence: CDR1 SGHAT, CDR2 FQNNGV. Authors' processing steps: Filtering differed for immunoSEQ, which gave only junction sequences without quality scores. The data were produced by immunoSEQ multiplex PCR, yet TCRdb's version contains in-frame clones alone and is incomplete. The V and J calls and the clone size are those of that table, but D and trimming were determined from the DNA. This table holds some 500,000 clones, 90% to 96% found once. On this clone: Its matching antigen is unknown.

Sequenced: naive CD4+ T cells sorted from blood. Subset here: CD45RA+ positively selected. The receptor was isolated from a woman aged 25 to 45 in good health. V and J are TRBV11-2 and TRBJ2-4, with a weak D call TRBD2 (6 bases). The CDR3 is CASSLGGIAKNIQYF. The CDR3 DNA follows: TGTGCCAGCAGTCTGGGGGGTATAGCCAAAAACATTCAGTACTTC.